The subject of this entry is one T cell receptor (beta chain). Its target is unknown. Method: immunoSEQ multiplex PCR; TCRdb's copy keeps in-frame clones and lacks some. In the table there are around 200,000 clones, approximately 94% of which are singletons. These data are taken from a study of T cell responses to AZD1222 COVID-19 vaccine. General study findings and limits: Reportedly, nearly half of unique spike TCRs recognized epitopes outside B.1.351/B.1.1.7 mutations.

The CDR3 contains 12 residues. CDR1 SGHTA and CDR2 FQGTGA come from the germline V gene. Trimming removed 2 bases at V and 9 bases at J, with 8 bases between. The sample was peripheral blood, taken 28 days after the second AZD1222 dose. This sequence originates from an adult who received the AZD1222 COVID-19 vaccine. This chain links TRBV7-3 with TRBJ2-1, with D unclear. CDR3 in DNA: TGTGCCAGCAGCTTAGATCCTGGTGAGCAGTTCTTC. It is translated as CASSLDPGEQFF.